The 7 T cell receptor beta chains below come from one sample, sequenced in a study of cytomegalovirus exposure and HLA in healthy donors. PCR involved 60 Vbeta and 13 Jbeta primers. The assay was immunoSEQ multiplex PCR, and TCRdb's table has in-frame clones only and misses some. The sample lists about 110,000 clones, around 69% occurring once. The sample consisted of PBMCs. Receptors were obtained from a man aged 18 to 30 in good health and CMV-seronegative.

As concerns this clone: The junction departs from the called germline gene at one end, perhaps through a read error. The chain couples TRBV7-2 to TRBJ2-1; unclear D gene. This CDR3 region has 14 residues. The germline V gene has CDR1 SGHTA and CDR2 FQGNSA. CDR3 amino acids: CASSLGGSYNGQFF. The CDR3 region has the DNA TGTGCCAGCAGCTTAGGCGGCTCCTACAATGGGCAGTTCTTC.

The V and J genes are TRBV7-8 and TRBJ2-1; 7 positions agree with TRBD1. The V segment lost 2 bases and the J segment 0 bases; nucleotides outside the gene matches: 1. The CDR3 has 15 amino acids. The germline gives CDR1 SGHVS, CDR2 FQNEAQ. CDR3 amino acids: CASSLTGASYNEQFF. CDR3 DNA sequence: TGTGCCAGCAGCTTAACAGGGGCCTCCTACAATGAGCAGTTCTTC.

The genes are TRBV18 and TRBJ2-3; 8 bases fit TRBD1. CDR3 size: 15 residues. V dropped 3 bases and J dropped 4; count of bases not matched to a gene: 6. CDR1 KGHSH and CDR2 LQKENI come from the germline V gene. Here the CDR3 reads CASSPQGAVSDTQYF. The CDR3 DNA follows: TGTGCCAGCTCACCCCAGGGGGCTGTGTCAGATACGCAGTATTTT. The complete variable domain, with remaining parts taken from reference TRBV18 and TRBJ2-3, reads NAGVMQNPRHLVRRRGQEARLRCSPMKGHSHVYWYRQLPEEGLKFMVYLQKENIIDESGMPKERFSAEFPKEGPSILRIQQVVRGDSAAYFCASSPQGAVSDTQYFGPGTRLTVL.

V and J are TRBV7-8 and TRBJ2-5; TRBD2 matches 11 bases. This CDR3 comprises 14 residues. Germline V lookup: CDR1 SGHVS, CDR2 FQNEAQ. The J segment lost 4 bases and the V segment lost 6 bases, leaving 4 bases of the junction unmatched. As DNA, the CDR3 is TGTGCCAGCAGTATAGCGGGGGGGAGAGAGACCCAGTACTTC. It translates to CASSIAGGRETQYF.

The chain is built from TRBV19 and TRBJ2-7; 7 positions agree with TRBD1. Trimming removed 4 bases from V and 5 bases from J; junction bases left unmatched: 11. Germline CDR1 is LNHDA and CDR2 is SQIVND (reference sequence). The CDR3 consists of 15 residues. CDR3 sequence: CASSTLTGLRDEQYF. Written as DNA, the CDR3 is TGTGCCAGTAGTACGCTGACAGGGCTGCGAGACGAGCAGTACTTC. The whole variable domain, remainder taken from reference TRBV19 and TRBJ2-7, is DGGITQSPKYLFRKEGQNVTLSCEQNLNHDAMYWYRQDPGQGLRLIYYSQIVNDFQKGDIAEGYSVSREKKESFPLTVTSAQKNPTAFYLCASSTLTGLRDEQYFGPGTRLTVT.

The chain has TRBV15 and TRBJ2-2; 7 bases fit TRBD1. CDR1 and CDR2 (germline): LNHNV, YYDKDF (reference sequence). V lost 0 bases to trimming and J lost 6 bases; unmatched junction nucleotides: 7. The CDR3 totals 16 residues. CDR3 bases: TGTGCCACCAGCAGAGATATCGAACAGGGGTCCGGGGAGCTGTTTTTT. It yields the protein CATSRDIEQGSGELFF.

V usage is TRBV7-2 and J usage is TRBJ1-1; D not resolved. The V end lost 6 bases, the J end lost 0 bases, and 8 bases lay between the germline ends. CDR3 length: 13 residues. CDR1 and CDR2 (germline): SGHTA, FQGNSA. CDR3 amino acids: CASRLGMNTEAFF. The DNA for the CDR3 is TGTGCCAGCAGACTAGGAATGAACACTGAAGCTTTCTTT. Using reference TRBV7-2 and TRBJ1-1 for the parts outside the CDR3, the full variable domain is GAGVSQSPSNKVTEKGKDVELRCDPISGHTALYWYRQSLGQGLEFLIYFQGNSAPDKSGLPSDRFSAERTGGSVSTLTIQRTQQEDSAVYLCASRLGMNTEAFFGQGTRLTVV.